This T cell receptor beta chain derives from a study of blood T cell repertoires in COVID-19. Background on the study: Material from acute and convalescent COVID-19 was sourced from the United States, Italy and Spain. Nucleic acid was either cDNA or gDNA, and it came from T cells, B-cell-depleted T cells, or PBMCs.

Original processing notes: Reference gene primer amplification gave estimated nucleated cell counts. The repertoire was sequenced with immunoSEQ multiplex PCR; TCRdb's copy has only in-frame clones and lacks some. That table supplies the V and J calls and clone size; D and trimming were determined from the DNA. The sample comprises 200,000 to 250,000 clones, about 90% of which are singletons, and 1.5% to 2% rests with the top ten. This clone appeared once. This TCR was sampled from a middle-aged man with active or convalescent COVID-19. Material: peripheral blood.

CDR3 amino acids: CASSVDGDLFTYNEQFF. The CDR3 DNA follows: TGTGCCAGCAGCGTAGACGGGGATCTATTTACCTACAATGAGCAGTTCTTC. This rearrangement joins TRBV9 to TRBJ2-1, with D tentatively TRBD2 (5 bases). Germline CDR1 and CDR2: SGDLS and YYNGEE. V lost 0 bases and J lost 2, with 15 bases in between. The CDR3 length is 17 residues.